What follows is one TCR beta chain and its context. Its antigen is unidentified. This sample is part of a study of cytomegalovirus exposure and HLA in healthy donors. Study-wide results and caveats: In a later analysis, HLA-C alleles had the fewest associated TCRs, DRB1 alleles the most. For presence/absence analyses, sequencing depth was assumed to be roughly uniform across donors.

The CDR3 extends over 16 amino acids. Germline assignment: CDR1 SGHDN and CDR2 FVKESK. Between the trimmed V and J ends, which lost 0 bases and 0 bases, there was a span of 12 bases. PCR used 60 Vbeta primers and 13 Jbeta primers. Some clones are missing from TCRdb's copy, which holds only in-frame ones; the method was immunoSEQ multiplex PCR. The table has some 150,000 clones, 9.7% seen once. This receptor was obtained from a man between 45 and 60 years old in good health and CMV-seronegative. The chain joins TRBV14 to TRBJ2-7; TRBD2 might be the D (5 bases). Sequencing was done on a sample of PBMCs. CDR3 nucleotide sequence: TGTGCCAGCAGCCAAGATAAGCGGATGAGCTCCTACGAGCAGTACTTC. Protein: CASSQDKRMSSYEQYF.